This T cell receptor (beta chain) was identified during a study of shared clonotypes between healthy human individuals. CD45RO-negative, CCR7-positively selected cells formed the naive CD8 fraction, excluding terminally differentiated effector memory CD45RA+ cells. Libraries were prepared by immunoSEQ multiplex PCR; TCRdb keeps only in-frame clonotypes and omits some of them. This table holds some 2.1 million clones, roughly 95% found once. The CDR3 covers 16 residues. V was pared by 0 bases and J by 7 bases, with 16 bases between. Germline CDR1 reads LGHNA; CDR2 reads YSLEER. The sequenced sample consisted of naive CD8+ T cells sorted from blood. The chain carries TRBV4-3 and TRBJ2-1, with D tentatively TRBD2 (6 bases). The receptor was isolated from a man younger than 30 in good health. For the CDR3, the DNA is TGCGCCAGCAGCCAAGATCCGGGAGAGGGTGGTAATGAGCAGTTCTTC. Its protein product is CASSQDPGEGGNEQFF.